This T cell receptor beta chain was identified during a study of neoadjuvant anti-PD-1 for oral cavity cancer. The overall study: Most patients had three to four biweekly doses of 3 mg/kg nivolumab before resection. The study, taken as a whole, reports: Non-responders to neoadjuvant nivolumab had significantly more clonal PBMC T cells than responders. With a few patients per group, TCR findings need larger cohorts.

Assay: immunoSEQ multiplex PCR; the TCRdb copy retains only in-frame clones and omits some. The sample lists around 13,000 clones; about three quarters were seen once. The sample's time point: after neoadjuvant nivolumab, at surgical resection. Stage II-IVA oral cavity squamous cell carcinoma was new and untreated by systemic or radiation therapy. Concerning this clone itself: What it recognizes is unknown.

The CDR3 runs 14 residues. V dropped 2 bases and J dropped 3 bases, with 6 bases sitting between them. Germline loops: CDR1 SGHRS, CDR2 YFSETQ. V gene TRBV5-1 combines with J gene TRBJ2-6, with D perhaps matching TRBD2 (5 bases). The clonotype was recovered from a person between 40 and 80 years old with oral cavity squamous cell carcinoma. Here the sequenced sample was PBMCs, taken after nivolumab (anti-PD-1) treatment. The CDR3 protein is CASSLEGGANVLTF. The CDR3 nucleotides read TGCGCCAGCAGCTTAGAGGGTGGGGCCAACGTCCTGACTTTC.